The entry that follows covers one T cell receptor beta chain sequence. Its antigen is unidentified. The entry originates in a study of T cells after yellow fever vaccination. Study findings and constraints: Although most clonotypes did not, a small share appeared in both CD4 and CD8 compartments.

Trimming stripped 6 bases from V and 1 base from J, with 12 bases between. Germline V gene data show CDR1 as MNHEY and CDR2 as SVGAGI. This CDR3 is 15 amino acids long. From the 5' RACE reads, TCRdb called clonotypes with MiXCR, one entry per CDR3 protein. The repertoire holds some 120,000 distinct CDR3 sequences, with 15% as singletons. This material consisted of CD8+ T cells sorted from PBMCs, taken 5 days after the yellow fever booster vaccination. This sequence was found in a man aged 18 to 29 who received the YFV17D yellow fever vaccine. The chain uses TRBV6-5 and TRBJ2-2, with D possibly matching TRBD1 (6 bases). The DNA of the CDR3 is TGTGCCAGCAGCTTCCCGGGACAGAACACCGGGGAGCTGTTTTTT. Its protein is CASSFPGQNTGELFF.